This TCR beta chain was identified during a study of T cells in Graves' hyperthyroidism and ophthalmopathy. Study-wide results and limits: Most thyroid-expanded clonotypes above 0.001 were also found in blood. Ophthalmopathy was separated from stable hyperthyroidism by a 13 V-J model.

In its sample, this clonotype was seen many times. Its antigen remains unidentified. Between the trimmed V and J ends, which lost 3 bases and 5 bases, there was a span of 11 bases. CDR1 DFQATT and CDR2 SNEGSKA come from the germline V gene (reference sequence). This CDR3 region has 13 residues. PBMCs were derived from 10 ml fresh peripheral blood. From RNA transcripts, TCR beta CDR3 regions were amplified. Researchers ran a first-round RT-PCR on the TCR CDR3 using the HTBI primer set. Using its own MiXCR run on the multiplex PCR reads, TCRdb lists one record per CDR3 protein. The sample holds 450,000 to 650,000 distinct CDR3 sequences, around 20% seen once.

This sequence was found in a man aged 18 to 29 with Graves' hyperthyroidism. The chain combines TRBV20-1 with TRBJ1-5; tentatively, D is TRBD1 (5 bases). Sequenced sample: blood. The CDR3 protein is CSASKGYDQPQHF. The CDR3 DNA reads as TGCAGTGCTAGTAAGGGGTACGATCAGCCCCAGCATTTT.